This TCR beta chain appears in the sequencing data of a study of T cells after posttransplantation cyclophosphamide. Findings and caveats of the study: Later post-transplant blood repertoires were often dominated by donor CD8+ memory clones. Skin or GI-infiltrating T cells shared few TRB sequences with blood. Recipient CMV seropositivity and CMV reactivation strongly tracked TRB clonality.

Busulfan-fludarabine conditioning, marrow transplant, and cyclophosphamide on days +3 and +4 were administered. The sample holds a few counts of this clone. Its antigen is currently unknown. This CDR3 spans 15 amino acids. Germline CDR1 and CDR2: SGHDT and YYEEEE. With V trimmed by 2 bases and J by 7 bases, 7 bases remained unmatched. Method: immunoSEQ multiplex PCR; TCRdb's copy keeps in-frame clones and lacks some. The table has roughly 17,000 clones, 70% to 80% seen once. The rearrangement uses TRBV5-6 and TRBJ2-1; 9 nucleotides align to TRBD1. The source of this sequence is a female patient aged 40-50 years who received an allogeneic stem cell transplant from a related donor, was CMV-positive, and had no GVHD. Certain T cells may be donor cells from the graft. Sequences were derived from CD8+ T cells sorted from PBMCs, sampled approximately 1,900 days after a stem cell transplant with posttransplant cyclophosphamide. As DNA, the CDR3 is TGTGCCAGCAGCTTAACGACAGGGGGATGGAATGAGCAGTTCTTC. Residues: CASSLTTGGWNEQFF.